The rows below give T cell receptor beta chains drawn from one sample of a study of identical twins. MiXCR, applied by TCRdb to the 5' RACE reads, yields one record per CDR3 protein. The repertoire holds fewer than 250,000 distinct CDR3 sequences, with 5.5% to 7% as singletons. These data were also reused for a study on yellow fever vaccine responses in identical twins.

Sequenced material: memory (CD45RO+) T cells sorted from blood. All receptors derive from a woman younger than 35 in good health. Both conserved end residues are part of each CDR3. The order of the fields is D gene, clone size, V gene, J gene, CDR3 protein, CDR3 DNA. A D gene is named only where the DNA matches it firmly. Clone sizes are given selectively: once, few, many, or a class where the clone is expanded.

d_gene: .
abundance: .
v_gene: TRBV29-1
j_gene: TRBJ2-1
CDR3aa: CSVEVRRNEQFF
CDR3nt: TGCAGCGTTGAAGTCCGGCGTAATGAGCAGTTCTTC

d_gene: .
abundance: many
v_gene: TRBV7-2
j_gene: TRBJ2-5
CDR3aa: CASSYRVQETQYF
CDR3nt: TGTGCCAGCAGCTACCGGGTCCAAGAGACCCAGTACTTC

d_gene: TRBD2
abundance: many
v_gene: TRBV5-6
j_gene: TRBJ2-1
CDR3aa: CASSFWTSALIEQFF
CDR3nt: TGTGCCAGCAGCTTTTGGACTAGCGCCCTAATAGAGCAGTTCTTC

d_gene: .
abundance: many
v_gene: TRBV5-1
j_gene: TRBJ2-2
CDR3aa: CASSLGTNTGELFF
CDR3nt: TGTGCCAGCAGTTTGGGGACAAACACCGGGGAGCTGTTTTTT

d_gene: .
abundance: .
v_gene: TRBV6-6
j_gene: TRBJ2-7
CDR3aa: CASSLRSYEQYF
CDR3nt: TGTGCCAGCAGTTTAAGGTCCTACGAGCAGTACTTC

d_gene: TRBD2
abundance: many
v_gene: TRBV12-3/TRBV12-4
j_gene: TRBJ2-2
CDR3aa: CASSASGGVDTGELFF
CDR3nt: TGTGCCAGCAGTGCCAGCGGGGGGGTCGACACCGGGGAGCTGTTTTTT

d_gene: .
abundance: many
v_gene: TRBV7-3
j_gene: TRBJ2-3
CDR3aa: CASSLGRTPEYF
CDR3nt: TGTGCCAGCAGCTTAGGGCGGACCCCGGAGTATTTT

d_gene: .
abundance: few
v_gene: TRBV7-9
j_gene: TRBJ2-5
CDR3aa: CASSDYRATGETQYF
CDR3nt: TGTGCCAGCAGCGACTACAGGGCGACGGGGGAGACCCAGTACTTC

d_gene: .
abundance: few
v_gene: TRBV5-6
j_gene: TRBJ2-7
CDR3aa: CASSLKQVSEQYF
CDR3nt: TGTGCCAGCAGCCTCAAACAGGTCTCCGAGCAGTACTTC

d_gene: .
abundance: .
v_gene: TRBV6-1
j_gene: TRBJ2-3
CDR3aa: CASRSGDLYTDTQYF
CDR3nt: TGTGCCAGCAGATCAGGGGACCTTTACACAGATACGCAGTATTTT

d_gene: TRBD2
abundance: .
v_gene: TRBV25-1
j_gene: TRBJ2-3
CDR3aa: CASSGAPIAGEAQYF
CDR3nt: TGTGCCAGCAGTGGGGCCCCCATAGCGGGGGAGGCGCAGTATTTT

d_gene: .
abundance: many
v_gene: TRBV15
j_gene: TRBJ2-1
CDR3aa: CATSRAQTSYNEQFF
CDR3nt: TGTGCCACCAGCAGAGCCCAGACCTCCTACAATGAGCAGTTCTTC

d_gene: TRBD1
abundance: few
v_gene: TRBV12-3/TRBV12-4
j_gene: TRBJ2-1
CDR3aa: CASSLRMGQGVVNEQFF
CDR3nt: TGTGCCAGCAGTTTAAGGATGGGACAGGGGGTAGTCAATGAGCAGTTCTTC

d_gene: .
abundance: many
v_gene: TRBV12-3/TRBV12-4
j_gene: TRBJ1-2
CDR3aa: CASTWGGDYGYTF
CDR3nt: TGTGCCAGCACCTGGGGGGGTGACTATGGCTACACCTTC

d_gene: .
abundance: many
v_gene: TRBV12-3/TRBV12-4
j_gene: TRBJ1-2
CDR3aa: CASSPGLGYTF
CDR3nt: TGTGCCAGCAGCCCAGGGCTGGGCTACACCTTC

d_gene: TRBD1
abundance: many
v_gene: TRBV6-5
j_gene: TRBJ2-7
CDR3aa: CASSSTGASSYEQYF
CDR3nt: TGTGCCAGCAGTTCCACAGGGGCGTCGTCCTACGAGCAGTACTTC

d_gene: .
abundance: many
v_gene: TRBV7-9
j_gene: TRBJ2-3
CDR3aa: CASSLQGGADTQYF
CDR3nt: TGTGCCAGCAGCTTACAGGGGGGAGCAGATACGCAGTATTTT

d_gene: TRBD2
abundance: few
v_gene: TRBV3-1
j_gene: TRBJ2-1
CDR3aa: CASSQDAGGPWYEQFF
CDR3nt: TGTGCCAGCAGCCAAGATGCGGGAGGGCCTTGGTATGAGCAGTTCTTC

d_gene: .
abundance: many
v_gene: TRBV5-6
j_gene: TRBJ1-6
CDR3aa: CASSTQAANYNSPLHF
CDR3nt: TGTGCCAGCAGTACACAGGCGGCAAACTATAATTCACCCCTCCACTTT

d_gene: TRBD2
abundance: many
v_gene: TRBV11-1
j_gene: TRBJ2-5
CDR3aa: CASSAGPQETQYF
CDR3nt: TGTGCCAGCTCAGCGGGACCCCAAGAGACCCAGTACTTC

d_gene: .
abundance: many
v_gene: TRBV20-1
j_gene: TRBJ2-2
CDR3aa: CSATYVNTGELFF
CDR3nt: TGCAGTGCTACGTACGTGAACACCGGGGAGCTGTTTTTT

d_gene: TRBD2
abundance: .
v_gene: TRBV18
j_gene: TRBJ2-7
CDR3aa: CASSPPWSLAGASEQYF
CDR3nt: TGTGCCAGCTCACCACCGTGGTCCCTAGCGGGGGCCTCGGAGCAGTACTTC

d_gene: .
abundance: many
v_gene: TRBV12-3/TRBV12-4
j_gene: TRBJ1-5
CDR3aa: CASRADSFSNQPQHF
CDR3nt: TGTGCCAGCAGGGCGGACAGCTTTAGCAATCAGCCCCAGCATTTT

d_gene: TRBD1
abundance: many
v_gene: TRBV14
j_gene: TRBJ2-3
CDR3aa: CASSLLTGGSTDTQYF
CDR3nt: TGTGCCAGCAGCCTCTTGACAGGGGGAAGCACAGATACGCAGTATTTT

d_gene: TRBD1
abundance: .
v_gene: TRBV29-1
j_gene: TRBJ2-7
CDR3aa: CSVASPDRGFYEQYF
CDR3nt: TGCAGCGTTGCGTCCCCGGACAGGGGCTTCTACGAGCAGTACTTC

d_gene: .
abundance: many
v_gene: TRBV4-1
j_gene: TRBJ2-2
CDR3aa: CASSQGPGFGELFF
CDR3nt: TGCGCCAGCAGCCAAGGCCCCGGGTTCGGGGAGCTGTTTTTT

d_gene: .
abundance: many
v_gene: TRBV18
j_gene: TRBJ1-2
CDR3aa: CASSPMGDGYTF
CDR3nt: TGTGCCAGCTCACCGATGGGGGATGGCTACACCTTC

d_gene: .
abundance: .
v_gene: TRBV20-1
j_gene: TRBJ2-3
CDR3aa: CSASVPQAPDMQYF
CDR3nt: TGCAGTGCTAGCGTTCCCCAAGCACCAGATATGCAGTATTTT

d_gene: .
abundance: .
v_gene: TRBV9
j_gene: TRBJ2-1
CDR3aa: CAISGGLDGRLPGNEQFF
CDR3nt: TGTGCCATCAGCGGAGGGTTAGATGGCCGTCTCCCCGGGAATGAGCAGTTCTTC

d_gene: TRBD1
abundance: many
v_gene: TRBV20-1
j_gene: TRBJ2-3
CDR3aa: CSALAGTGGFGGYGAQYF
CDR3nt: TGCAGTGCTCTCGCCGGGACAGGGGGCTTCGGGGGCTATGGGGCGCAGTATTTT

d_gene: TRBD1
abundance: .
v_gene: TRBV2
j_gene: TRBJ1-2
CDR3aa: CASKGQGFSGYTF
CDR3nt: TGTGCCAGCAAGGGACAGGGATTTAGTGGCTACACCTTC

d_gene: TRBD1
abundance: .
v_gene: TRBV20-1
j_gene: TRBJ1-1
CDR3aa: CSAKTGGTEAFF
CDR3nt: TGCAGTGCTAAGACAGGGGGTACTGAAGCTTTCTTT

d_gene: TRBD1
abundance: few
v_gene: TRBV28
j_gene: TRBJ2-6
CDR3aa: CASSLKPGGSSGANVLTF
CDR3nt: TGTGCCAGCAGTTTAAAGCCAGGGGGTTCTTCTGGGGCCAACGTCCTGACTTTC

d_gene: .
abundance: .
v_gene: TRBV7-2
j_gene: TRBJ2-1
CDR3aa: CASSEGLGGNNEQFF
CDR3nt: TGTGCCAGCAGCGAGGGCCTCGGAGGAAACAATGAGCAGTTCTTC

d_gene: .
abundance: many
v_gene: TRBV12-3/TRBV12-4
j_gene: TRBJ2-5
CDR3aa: CASSQQGGMGETQYF
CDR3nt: TGTGCCAGCAGCCAGCAAGGGGGGATGGGTGAGACCCAGTACTTC

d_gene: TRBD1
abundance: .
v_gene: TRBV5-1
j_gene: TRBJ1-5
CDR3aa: CASSSTGASNQPQHF
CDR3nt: TGCGCCAGCAGCAGTACAGGGGCTAGCAATCAGCCCCAGCATTTT

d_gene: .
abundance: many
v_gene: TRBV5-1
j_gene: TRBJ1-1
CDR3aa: CASSSNLPGTRDEAFF
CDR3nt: TGCGCCAGCAGCTCGAACCTCCCCGGGACAAGGGACGAAGCTTTCTTT

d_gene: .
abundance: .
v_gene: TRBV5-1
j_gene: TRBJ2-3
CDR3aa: CASTDITSTDTQYF
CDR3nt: TGCGCCAGCACTGACATCACTAGCACAGATACGCAGTATTTT

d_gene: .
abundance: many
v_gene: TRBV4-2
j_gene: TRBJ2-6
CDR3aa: CASSQDQTAGANVLTF
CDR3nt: TGTGCCAGCAGCCAAGATCAGACGGCTGGGGCCAACGTCCTGACTTTC

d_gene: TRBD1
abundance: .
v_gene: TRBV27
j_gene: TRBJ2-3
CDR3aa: CASSLLGGDRGLDTQYF
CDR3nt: TGTGCCAGCAGTTTATTAGGGGGGGACAGGGGTTTAGATACGCAGTATTTT

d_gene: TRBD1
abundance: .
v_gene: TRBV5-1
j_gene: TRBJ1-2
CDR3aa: CASSITGDSLNYGYTF
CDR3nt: TGCGCCAGCAGCATCACGGGGGACAGTTTGAACTATGGCTACACCTTC

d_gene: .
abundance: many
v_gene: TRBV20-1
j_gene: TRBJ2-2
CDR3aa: CSADSVAGELFF
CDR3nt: TGCAGTGCTGACTCCGTGGCCGGGGAGCTGTTTTTT

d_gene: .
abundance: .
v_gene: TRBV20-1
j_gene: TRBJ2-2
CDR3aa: CSAREQRFANTGELFF
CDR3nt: TGCAGTGCTAGAGAACAGAGGTTCGCGAACACCGGGGAGCTGTTTTTT

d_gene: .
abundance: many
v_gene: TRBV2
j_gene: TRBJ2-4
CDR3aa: CASSNDNIQYF
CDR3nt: TGTGCCAGCAGTAACGACAACATTCAGTACTTC

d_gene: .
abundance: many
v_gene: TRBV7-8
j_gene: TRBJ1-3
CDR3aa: CASSLVGPTGSGNTIYF
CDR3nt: TGTGCCAGCAGCTTAGTTGGGCCGACAGGCTCTGGAAACACCATATATTTT

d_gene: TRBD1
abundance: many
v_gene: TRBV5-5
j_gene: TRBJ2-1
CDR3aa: CASRPGQSSYNEQFF
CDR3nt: TGTGCCAGCAGACCGGGACAGAGCTCCTACAATGAGCAGTTCTTC

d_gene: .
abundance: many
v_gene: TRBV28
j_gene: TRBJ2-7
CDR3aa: CASSLWLLESSSYEQYF
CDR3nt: TGTGCCAGCAGTTTATGGTTGTTGGAGTCGAGCTCCTACGAGCAGTACTTC

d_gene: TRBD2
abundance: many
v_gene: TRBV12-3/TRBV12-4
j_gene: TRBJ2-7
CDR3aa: CASSLRTSGSRNEQYF
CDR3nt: TGTGCCAGCAGCCTCCGGACTAGCGGGAGTCGAAACGAGCAGTACTTC

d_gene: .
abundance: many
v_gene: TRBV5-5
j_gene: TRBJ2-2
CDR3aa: CASSLEARLFGELFF
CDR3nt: TGTGCCAGCAGCTTAGAGGCGCGACTCTTCGGGGAGCTGTTTTTT